This T cell receptor beta chain was profiled in a study of CD8+ T cells in alopecia areata. Study results and caveats: Compared with mice, patients displayed less clear TCR sharing, possibly for HLA-related reasons. Lesional tissue from the scalp (especially in alopecia totalis/universalis) showed higher clonality than normal scalp.

RNA extraction was followed by reverse transcription into cDNA, which acted as the sequencing template. TCRdb keeps only in-frame clones here, not all; method: immunoSEQ multiplex PCR. The record shows 1,500 to 2,000 clones for this sample, with no singletons present. Only a few counts were recorded for this clone. Antigen: not known. Genes here carry mouse names. This clonotype was sampled from a C3H/HeJ mouse with alopecia areata. The strain is characterized by the MHC haplotype H2-k. Sequencing used skin.

The CDR3 loop is CASGDRGHNYAEQFF. The DNA read from the CDR3 is TGTGCCAGCGGGGACAGGGGGCATAACTATGCT. The chain uses TRBV13-2 and TRBJ2-1, with 11 bases that match TRBD1. The read gets to within 4 residues of the CDR3 end, and the germline J gene fills in the rest. Per germline, CDR1 NNHNN and CDR2 SYGAGS (reference sequence). The CDR3 length is 15 residues. V lost 5 bases, J lost 0 bases, and 1 base stayed unmatched.